Below are 12 T cell receptor beta chains sequenced from a single sample in a study of human T cells and chemical hapten exposure. Noted time point: patch test 1, 2 weeks after DPC sensitization. Specified treatment: therapeutic diphenylcyclopropenone sensitization with weekly scalp DPC. TCRdb itself ran the RACE reads through MiXCR, one entry per CDR3 protein. The profile shows 180,000 or so distinct CDR3 sequences, 20% to 25% of them singletons. Here the sequenced sample was whole blood, taken in connection with sensitization to the hapten diphenylcyclopropenone (DPC). Every receptor here comes from a woman aged 50 to 60 with alopecia areata. Some clones in this sample may be carry-over from other donors' samples.

The V gene is TRBV10-3, the J gene TRBJ2-5, with D possibly matching TRBD2 (5 bases). The CDR3 loop spans 11 amino acids. Germline V gene lookup returns CDR1 ENHRY and CDR2 SYGVKD. Deletions cut 4 bases from V and 5 bases from J, with 5 bases between. The CDR3 here is CAISGGETQYF. The CDR3 nucleotides read TGTGCCATCAGTGGAGGGGAGACCCAGTACTTC.

This clonotype was counted between two and nine times. The V gene is TRBV5-1, the J gene TRBJ1-3, with D perhaps TRBD1 (5 bases). Germline V lookup: CDR1 SGHRS, CDR2 YFSETQ. Trimming removed 2 bases from V and 0 bases from J, with 12 bases in between. The CDR3 is made up of 16 amino acids. CDR3 sequence: CASSLEGPSSGNTIYF. For the CDR3, the DNA is TGCGCCAGCAGCTTAGAGGGACCTAGCTCTGGAAACACCATATATTTT.

The chain's CDR3 is CSVGSGAGHTEAFF. DNA of the CDR3: TGCAGCGTTGGGTCAGGGGCGGGACACACTGAAGCTTTCTTT. This sequence joins TRBV29-1 and TRBJ1-1; D might be TRBD1 (6 bases). Germline V lookup: CDR1 SQVTM, CDR2 ANQGSEA. Trimming shortened V by 4 bases and J by 3 bases, and 15 bases separated the two germline ends. The CDR3 has 14 residues. Looking up the rest from reference TRBV29-1 and TRBJ1-1 gives the full variable domain: SAVISQKPSRDICQRGTSLTIQCQVDSQVTMMFWYRQQPGQSLTLIATANQGSEATYESGFVIDKFPISRPNLTFSTLTVSNMSPEDSSIYLCSVGSGAGHTEAFFGQGTRLTVV.

The rearrangement joins TRBV6-6 to TRBJ1-1; D call uncertain. V was cut by 7 bases and J by 1 base, with 13 bases left in between. This CDR3 is built from 14 residues. Germline CDR1 is MNHNY and CDR2 is SVGAGI (reference sequence). CDR3 protein: CASTSRDPNTEAFF. CDR3 DNA sequence: TGTGCCAGCACCTCTCGGGATCCGAACACTGAAGCTTTCTTT.

CDR3: CASSFADGVQETQYF. The CDR3 region has the DNA TGTGCCAGCAGTTTCGCGGACGGAGTTCAAGAGACCCAGTACTTC. This chain uses TRBV12-3 or TRBV12-4 with TRBJ2-5, with D unclear. Trimming pared 3 bases from V and 2 bases from J, leaving 13 bases between. The CDR3 runs 15 residues.

This clonotype was seen a few times. The rearrangement links TRBV9 to TRBJ2-2; no clear D gene. The CDR3 length is 15 residues. Germline V gene sequence: CDR1 SGDLS, CDR2 YYNGEE. V was shortened by 4 bases and J by 6 bases, with 16 bases between the two germline ends. CDR3 nucleotide sequence: TGTGCCAGCAGCCTCCGGACCGCGCGGTCCGGGGAGCTGTTTTTT. Translating gives CASSLRTARSGELFF.

This chain uses TRBV12-5 with TRBJ1-5; no clear D gene. V lost 0 bases, J lost 4 bases, and 10 bases lay in between. This CDR3 is built from 15 residues. Looked up from germline, CDR1 is LGHNT and CDR2 is FRNRAP. In nucleotides, the CDR3 is TGTGCTAGTGGTTTGGTAGGGCAAACAAATCAGCCCCAGCATTTT. This encodes CASGLVGQTNQPQHF.

The gene calls are TRBV20-1 and TRBJ1-5; 7 positions agree with TRBD1. The junction had 7 bases not matched to a gene; V was cut back by 5 bases and J by 3 bases. Germline-derived CDR1 and CDR2 are DFQATT and SNEGSKA (reference sequence). The CDR3 extends over 14 amino acids. Here the CDR3 reads CSASSGQPNQPQHF. The CDR3 nucleotides are TGCAGTGCTTCGTCGGGACAGCCCAATCAGCCCCAGCATTTT.

The sample holds a few counts of this clonotype. This chain joins TRBV6-1 and TRBJ2-7, with D tentatively TRBD1 (6 bases). This CDR3 has 13 residues. The ends were cut back, 2 bases at V and 7 bases at J, with 12 bases in the middle. Germline V gene lookup returns CDR1 MNHNS and CDR2 SASEGT. CDR3 residues: CASSESDSWEQYF. CDR3 nucleotide sequence: TGTGCCAGCAGTGAATCGGACAGCTGGGAGCAGTACTTC.

The chain couples TRBV29-1 to TRBJ1-3, with 8 bases fitting TRBD1. The length of the CDR3 is 15 residues. Germline V gene lookup returns CDR1 SQVTM and CDR2 ANQGSEA. J gave up 2 bases and V 4 bases, and 7 bases lay outside the gene matches. For the CDR3, the DNA is TGCAGCGTTGGTCTTCAGGGGGCGGCTGGAAACACCATATATTTT. It encodes CSVGLQGAAGNTIYF.

On this clonotype itself: A clone one base away is much larger, so this may be a read error. The chain uses TRBV12-3 or TRBV12-4 and TRBJ2-3, with TRBD2 matching over 7 bases. The CDR3 has 14 amino acids. As DNA, the CDR3 is TGTGCCAGTGACACCCCGCCGGGGGGAGATACGCGGTATTTT. Amino acids: CASDTPPGGDTRYF.

On this clonotype itself: One junction end disagrees with the germline gene, perhaps due to a read error. The chain combines TRBV9 with TRBJ2-5; 8 bases align to TRBD2. The CDR3 runs to 16 residues. Germline V gene data show CDR1 as SGDLS and CDR2 as YYNGEE. CDR3 bases: TGTGCCAGCAGCGTTACTAGCGGAGCGAGGGGAGAGGCCCAGTACTTC. Protein sequence: CASSVTSGARGEAQYF.